Below, 17 T cell receptor beta chains from the same sample are listed, as sequenced in a study of blood T cell repertoires in COVID-19. TCRdb keeps only in-frame clones here, not all; method: immunoSEQ multiplex PCR. The data contain about 200,000 clones, over 70% of them singletons. Material: peripheral blood. The receptors were gathered from a woman older than 75 with acute or convalescent COVID-19.

This clone was observed once. CDR3: CASSPQGLASYEQYF. The CDR3 region has the DNA TGTGCCAGCAGCCCCCAGGGACTAGCCTCCTACGAGCAGTACTTC. The chain couples TRBV7-8 to TRBJ2-7, with 9 positions matching TRBD2. V lost 5 bases to trimming and J lost 0 bases; unmatched junction nucleotides: 5. The CDR3 has 15 residues. CDR1 is SGHVS, CDR2 FQNEAQ, per germline.

This chain uses TRBV12-5 with TRBJ2-5; a possible D gene is TRBD1 (5 bases). The ends were cut back, 1 base at V and 2 bases at J, with 11 bases in the middle. Germline CDR1 and CDR2: LGHNT and FRNRAP. This CDR3 has 15 residues. CDR3 protein: CASGLDWTLQETQYF. The CDR3 DNA reads as TGTGCTAGTGGTTTGGACTGGACACTTCAAGAGACCCAGTACTTC.

The rearrangement uses TRBV5-1 and TRBJ1-1; a possible D gene is TRBD1 (6 bases). The germline V and J ends were trimmed by 8 bases and 4 bases, with 18 bases remaining between them. From germline, CDR1 is SGHRS and CDR2 YFSETQ. CDR3 length: 14 amino acids. CDR3 nucleotides: TGCGCCAGTACGTTTGGGACAATCGGCACTGAAGCTTTCTTT. It translates to CASTFGTIGTEAFF.

The rearrangement joins TRBV4-2 to TRBJ1-2; D gene uncertain. Between the trimmed V and J ends, which lost 0 bases and 8 bases, there was a span of 13 bases. This CDR3 has 14 amino acids. CDR1 is LGHNA and CDR2 is YNFKEQ in the germline V gene. The CDR3: CASSQDNSGQGYTF. The CDR3 coding sequence is TGTGCCAGCAGCCAAGATAACAGCGGTCAGGGCTACACCTTC.

V is TRBV3-1 (or the pseudogene TRBV3-2) and J is TRBJ2-7; D is unclear. The germline V gene has CDR1 LGHDT and CDR2 YNNKEL (reference sequence). Trimming took off 1 base at V and 6 bases at J, with 10 bases between the two ends. The CDR3 consists of 13 residues. The CDR3 region is CASSQGSFGEQYF. The CDR3, as DNA: TGTGCCAGCAGCCAAGGATCATTCGGCGAGCAGTACTTC.

The V and J genes are TRBV6-2 or TRBV6-3 and TRBJ1-6; D is uncertain. Germline V CDR1 and CDR2: MNHEY, SVGEGT. The CDR3 contains 15 residues. V was shortened by 5 bases and J by 7 bases, with 15 bases between the two germline ends. The CDR3 is CASSLRDLQNSPLHF. The DNA for the CDR3 is TGTGCCAGCAGTCTCCGGGATTTGCAAAATTCACCCCTCCACTTT.

This rearrangement joins TRBV9 to TRBJ1-1, with D perhaps TRBD1 (5 bases). V was cut by 8 bases and J by 1 base, with 9 bases left in between. The CDR3 length is 12 residues. Germline V lookup: CDR1 SGDLS, CDR2 YYNGEE. The CDR3: CASGRANTEAFF. CDR3 bases: TGTGCCAGTGGCAGGGCGAACACTGAAGCTTTCTTT. The variable domain in full, completed from reference TRBV9 and TRBJ1-1, reads DSGVTQTPKHLITATGQRVTLRCSPRSGDLSVYWYQQSLDQGLQFLIQYYNGEERAKGNILERFSAQQFPDLHSELNLSSLELGDSALYFCASGRANTEAFFGQGTRLTVV.

This chain joins TRBV3-1 (or the pseudogene TRBV3-2) and TRBJ2-7; D not resolved. CDR1 LGHDT and CDR2 YNNKEL come from the germline V gene (reference sequence). V was cut by 6 bases and J by 0 bases, with 12 bases left in between. The CDR3 is 14 amino acids. The CDR3 DNA follows: TGTGCCAGCAGTCGTATCCTCGGCTCCTACGAGCAGTACTTC. Its translation: CASSRILGSYEQYF.

The rearrangement joins TRBV7-8 to TRBJ1-2; D is possibly TRBD1 (5 bases). V lost 1 base and J lost 7, with 16 bases in between. Germline V gene sequence: CDR1 SGHVS, CDR2 FQNEAQ. The CDR3 consists of 15 residues. The CDR3 nucleotides read TGTGCCAGCAGCTTAGGACAGCCTCTAGGGTTTGGCTACACCTTC. Protein sequence: CASSLGQPLGFGYTF.

The chain is built from TRBV20-1 and TRBJ2-1, with no clear D. The V end lost 3 bases, the J end lost 6 bases, and 6 bases lay between the germline ends. CDR1 and CDR2 (germline): DFQATT, SNEGSKA (reference sequence). This CDR3 region has 11 residues. The CDR3 region is CSASFFNEQFF. The CDR3 coding sequence is TGCAGTGCTAGCTTCTTCAATGAGCAGTTCTTC.

The chain carries TRBV25-1 and TRBJ1-6; 7 nucleotides agree with TRBD1. CDR1 is MGHDK and CDR2 is SYGVNS in the germline V gene. CDR3 length: 16 residues. The V segment lost 4 bases and the J segment 2 bases; nucleotides outside the gene matches: 5. CDR3 amino acids: CASSATDRAYNSPLHF. The DNA of the CDR3 is TGTGCCAGCAGTGCTACAGACAGGGCCTATAATTCACCCCTCCACTTT.

This chain uses TRBV2 with TRBJ1-2; TRBD1 matches at 7 bases. Germline values: CDR1 SNHLY, CDR2 FYNNEI. The CDR3 loop spans 14 amino acids. V shed 5 bases, J shed 5 bases, and the junction held 8 bases outside the gene matches. CDR3 DNA sequence: TGTGCCAGCAGTCCATTGACAGGGAGGTATGGCTACACCTTC. It yields the protein CASSPLTGRYGYTF.

This clone was counted a few times. The chain combines TRBV5-4 with TRBJ2-7; possible D gene TRBD1, 6 bases. V was clipped by 5 bases and J by 0 bases, with 15 bases between them. Germline V lookup: CDR1 SGHNT, CDR2 YYREEE (reference sequence). This CDR3 spans 15 amino acids. The CDR3 sequence: CASRLGMDSSYEQYF. The CDR3 DNA is TGTGCCAGCAGGCTGGGAATGGACAGCTCCTACGAGCAGTACTTC.

V and J are TRBV7-9 and TRBJ1-4; TRBD1 is a possible D gene (5 bases). Germline-derived CDR1 and CDR2 are SEHNR and FQNEAQ (reference sequence). With 5 bases removed from V and 5 bases from J, the gap between germline ends came to 12 bases. The CDR3 loop spans 14 amino acids. The CDR3 region has the DNA TGTGCCAGCAGCCACGACAGAACGAATGAAAAACTGTTTTTT. This translates into CASSHDRTNEKLFF.

The V gene is TRBV19, the J gene TRBJ1-4; the match to TRBD1 covers 7 bases. The CDR3 length is 14 residues. Germline values: CDR1 LNHDA, CDR2 SQIVND (reference sequence). V lost 6 bases to trimming and J lost 4 bases; unmatched junction nucleotides: 5. The CDR3 here is CASRPGQNNEKLFF. CDR3 DNA sequence: TGTGCCAGTAGACCGGGACAGAATAATGAAAAACTGTTTTTT.

The chain is built from TRBV6-1 and TRBJ1-4, with D possibly being TRBD1 (6 bases). This CDR3 is built from 16 residues. Per the germline V gene, CDR1 is MNHNS and CDR2 is SASEGT. Deletions cut 1 base from V and 4 bases from J, with 13 bases between. The chain's CDR3 is CASSEVTAGVNEKLFF. CDR3 nucleotide sequence: TGTGCCAGCAGTGAAGTAACGGCAGGGGTTAATGAAAAACTGTTTTTT.

The chain combines TRBV6-1 with TRBJ1-1, with a possible D match to TRBD1 (6 bases). The germline V and J ends were trimmed by 7 bases and 0 bases, with 15 bases remaining between them. Germline values: CDR1 MNHNS, CDR2 SASEGT. The CDR3 loop spans 15 amino acids. CDR3 protein: CASTQLQGVNTEAFF. The DNA of the CDR3 is TGTGCCAGCACCCAATTACAGGGTGTGAACACTGAAGCTTTCTTT.